A selection of T cell receptor beta chains follows, all from one sample in a study of cytomegalovirus exposure and HLA in healthy donors. This table comes from immunoSEQ multiplex PCR, and its TCRdb copy is limited to in-frame clones, with some not included. The sample yields about 360,000 clones, 80% to 90% seen once. The specimen was PBMCs. These receptors originate from a young woman in good health and CMV-seronegative. Each CDR3 is given with its conserved first and last residue. D genes are given only for firm matches. Expanded clones get a size class; other rows say once, few or many, or leave the size out.

abundance,j_gene,v_gene,d_gene,CDR3aa,CDR3nt
NA,TRBJ1-5,TRBV15,NA,CATSRDIQSNQPQHF,TGTGCCACCAGCAGAGATATCCAGAGCAATCAGCCCCAGCATTTT
NA,TRBJ1-1,TRBV10-3,NA,CAIRATGNTEAFF,TGTGCCATCAGGGCTACAGGGAACACTGAAGCTTTCTTT
few,TRBJ2-2,TRBV9,TRBD1,CASSVEGADTGELFF,TGTGCCAGCAGCGTAGAGGGGGCGGACACCGGGGAGCTGTTTTTT
NA,TRBJ2-1,TRBV5-4,NA,CASSLEGTRAKEQFF,TGTGCCAGCAGCTTGGAGGGGACACGGGCAAAAGAGCAGTTCTTC
NA,TRBJ2-3,TRBV6-4,NA,CASSDIAGSTDTQYF,TGTGCCAGCAGTGACATTGCCGGGAGCACAGATACGCAGTATTTT
NA,TRBJ2-7,TRBV19,NA,CASSGGAARIYEQYF,TGTGCCAGTAGTGGCGGGGCAGCGAGGATCTACGAGCAGTACTTC
NA,TRBJ2-7,TRBV18,NA,CASSPGRSYEQYF,TGTGCCAGCTCACCAGGCAGATCCTACGAGCAGTACTTC
NA,TRBJ1-5,TRBV2,NA,CASKDNARNQPQHF,TGTGCCAGCAAAGATAACGCTCGGAATCAGCCCCAGCATTTT
NA,TRBJ2-3,TRBV27,NA,CAVGSDTDTQYF,TGTGCCGTGGGCTCCGACACAGATACGCAGTATTTT
once,TRBJ2-1,TRBV30,TRBD2,CAWSDLAGVDEQFF,TGTGCCTGGAGTGATTTAGCGGGAGTAGATGAGCAGTTCTTC
NA,TRBJ1-5,TRBV6-5,TRBD1,CASSRTGVNQPQHF,TGTGCCAGCAGTAGGACAGGGGTTAATCAGCCCCAGCATTTT
few,TRBJ1-3,TRBV18,TRBD1,CASSPLVTGGSGNTIYF,TGTGCCAGCTCACCACTCGTAACAGGGGGCTCTGGAAACACCATATATTTT
NA,TRBJ2-5,TRBV27,NA,CASSASINRVQGETQYF,TGTGCCAGCAGTGCCTCCATAAACAGGGTCCAGGGGGAGACCCAGTACTTC
once,TRBJ2-7,TRBV9,NA,CASSVGGDNIEQYF,TGTGCCAGCAGCGTAGGAGGAGATAATATCGAGCAGTACTTC
NA,TRBJ1-6,TRBV6-1,NA,CASSEPGRQRSSYNSPLHF,TGTGCCAGCAGTGAGCCCGGAAGGCAGCGCAGCTCCTATAATTCACCCCTCCACTTT
NA,TRBJ2-1,TRBV29-1,TRBD1,CSADRGTYNEQFF,TGCAGCGCCGACAGGGGCACCTACAATGAGCAGTTCTTC
NA,TRBJ2-5,TRBV5-1,TRBD2,CASSGRTSGGPNQETQYF,TGCGCCAGCAGCGGTAGGACTAGCGGGGGCCCTAACCAAGAGACCCAGTACTTC
once,TRBJ2-7,TRBV7-9,TRBD1,CASSRITTGAGEQYF,TGTGCCAGCAGCCGAATAACTACAGGGGCGGGCGAGCAGTACTTC
NA,TRBJ2-7,TRBV18,TRBD1,CASSPVDRGLSYEQYF,TGTGCCAGCTCACCAGTGGACAGGGGCTTATCCTACGAGCAGTACTTC
NA,TRBJ2-7,TRBV19,NA,CASSIQDTYEQYF,TGTGCCAGTAGTATTCAGGACACCTACGAGCAGTACTTC